The entry below gives a single T cell receptor beta chain sequence along with its context. Sequencing was at deep level. The table came from immunoSEQ multiplex PCR; TCRdb's copy has only in-frame clones and leaves some out. This sample has hundreds of thousands of clones, with around 81% found just once. Germline V gene sequence: CDR1 SGHVS, CDR2 FNYEAQ. The CDR3 runs to 11 residues. V was cut by 1 base and J by 8 bases, with 3 bases left in between. This entry comes from a study of shared clonotypes between healthy human individuals. Study donors comprised healthy, HIV-negative adults devoid of recent acute infection or vaccination.

This sequence originates from a woman in her thirties or forties in good health. Some clones in this sample may be carry-over from other donors' samples. The sequenced sample consisted of PBMCs. This chain connects TRBV7-6 to TRBJ1-3; no firm D call. The CDR3 DNA follows: TGTGCCAGCAGCTTAGAGCACACCATATATTTT. The encoded protein is CASSLEHTIYF.